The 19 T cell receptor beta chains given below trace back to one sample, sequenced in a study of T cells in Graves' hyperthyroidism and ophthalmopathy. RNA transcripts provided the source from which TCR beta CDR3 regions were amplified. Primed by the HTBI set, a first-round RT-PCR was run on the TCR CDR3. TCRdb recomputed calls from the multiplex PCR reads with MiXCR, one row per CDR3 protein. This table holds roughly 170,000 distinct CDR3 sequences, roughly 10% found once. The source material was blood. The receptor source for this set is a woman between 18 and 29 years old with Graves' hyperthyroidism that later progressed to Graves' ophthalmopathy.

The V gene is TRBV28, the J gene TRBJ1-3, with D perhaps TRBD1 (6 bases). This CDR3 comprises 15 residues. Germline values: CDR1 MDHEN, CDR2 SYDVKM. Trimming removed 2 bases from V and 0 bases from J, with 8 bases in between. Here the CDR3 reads CASSLPRGSGNTIYF. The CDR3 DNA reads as TGTGCCAGCAGTTTACCCAGGGGCTCTGGAAACACCATATATTTT. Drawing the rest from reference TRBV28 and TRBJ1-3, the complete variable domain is DVKVTQSSRYLVKRTGEKVFLECVQDMDHENMFWYRQDPGLGLRLIYFSYDVKMKEKGDIPEGYSVSREKKERFSLILESASTNQTSMYLCASSLPRGSGNTIYFGEGSWLTVV.

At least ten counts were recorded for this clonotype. Here the CDR3 reads CSARDLGWGETQYF. As DNA, the CDR3 is TGCAGTGCTAGAGATCTGGGGTGGGGGGAGACCCAGTACTTC. This sequence joins TRBV20-1 and TRBJ2-5; tentatively, D is TRBD1 or TRBD2 (5 bases each). CDR3 length equals 14 residues. V was cut by 0 bases and J by 5 bases, with 13 bases left in between. Germline V gives CDR1 DFQATT, CDR2 SNEGSKA (reference sequence).

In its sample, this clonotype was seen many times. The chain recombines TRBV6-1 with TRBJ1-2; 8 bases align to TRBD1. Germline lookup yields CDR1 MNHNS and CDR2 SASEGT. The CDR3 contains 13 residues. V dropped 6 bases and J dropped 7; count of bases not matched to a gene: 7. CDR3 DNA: TGTGCCAGCAGCACAGCCGGGACAGGTGGCTACACCTTC. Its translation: CASSTAGTGGYTF.

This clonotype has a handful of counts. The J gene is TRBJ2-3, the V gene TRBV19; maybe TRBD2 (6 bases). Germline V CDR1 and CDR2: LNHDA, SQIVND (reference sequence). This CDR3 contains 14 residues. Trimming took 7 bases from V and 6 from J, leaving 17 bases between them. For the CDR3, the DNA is TGTGCCAGTAAAGAGGCGGGGCCTCCGGATACGCAGTATTTT. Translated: CASKEAGPPDTQYF.

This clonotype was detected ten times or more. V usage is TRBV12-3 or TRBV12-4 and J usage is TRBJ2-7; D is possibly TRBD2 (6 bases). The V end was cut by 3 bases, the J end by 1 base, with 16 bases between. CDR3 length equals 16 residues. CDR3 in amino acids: CASSFDAGMRSYEQYF. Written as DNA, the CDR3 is TGTGCCAGCAGTTTTGATGCGGGAATGAGATCCTACGAGCAGTACTTC.

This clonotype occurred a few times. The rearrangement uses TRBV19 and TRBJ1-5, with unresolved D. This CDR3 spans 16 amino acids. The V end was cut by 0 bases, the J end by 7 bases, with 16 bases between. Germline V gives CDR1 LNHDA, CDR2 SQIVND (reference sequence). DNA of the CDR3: TGTGCCAGTAGTATAGATCAATGGAGGGTAGGCCAGCCCCAGCATTTT. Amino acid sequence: CASSIDQWRVGQPQHF.

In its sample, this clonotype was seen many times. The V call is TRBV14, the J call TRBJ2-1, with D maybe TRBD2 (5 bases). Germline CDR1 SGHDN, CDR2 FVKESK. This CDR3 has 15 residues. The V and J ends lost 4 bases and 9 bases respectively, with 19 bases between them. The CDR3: CASSRLSEGSPEQFF. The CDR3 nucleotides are TGTGCCAGCAGCCGCCTTAGCGAGGGTTCGCCTGAGCAGTTCTTC.

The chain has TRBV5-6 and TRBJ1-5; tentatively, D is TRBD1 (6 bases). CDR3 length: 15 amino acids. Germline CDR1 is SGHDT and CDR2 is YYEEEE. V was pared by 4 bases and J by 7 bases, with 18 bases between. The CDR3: CASSRSTGLEQPQHF. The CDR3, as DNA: TGTGCCAGCAGCAGATCCACAGGGTTAGAACAGCCCCAGCATTTT.

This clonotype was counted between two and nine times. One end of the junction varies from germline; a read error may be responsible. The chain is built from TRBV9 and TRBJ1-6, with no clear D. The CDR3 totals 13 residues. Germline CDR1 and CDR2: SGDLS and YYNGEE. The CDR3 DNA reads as TGTGCCAGCAGCGTAGACAGCAATTCATCCCTCCACTTT. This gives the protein CASSVDSNSSLHF.

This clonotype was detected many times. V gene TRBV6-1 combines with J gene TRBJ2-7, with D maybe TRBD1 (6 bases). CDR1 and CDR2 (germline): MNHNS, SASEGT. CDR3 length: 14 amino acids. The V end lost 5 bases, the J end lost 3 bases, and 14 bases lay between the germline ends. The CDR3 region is CASSKGQLLYEQYF. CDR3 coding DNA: TGTGCCAGCAGTAAAGGACAGTTACTCTACGAGCAGTACTTC.

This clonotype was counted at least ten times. CDR3 loop: CASSQELQFEAFF. As DNA, the CDR3 is TGTGCCAGCAGCCAAGAATTACAGTTTGAAGCTTTCTTT. J is TRBJ1-1 and V is TRBV3-1; unclear D gene. Germline CDR1 reads LGHDT; CDR2 reads YNNKEL (reference sequence). With 0 bases removed from V and 7 bases from J, the gap between germline ends came to 9 bases. CDR3 length equals 13 residues.

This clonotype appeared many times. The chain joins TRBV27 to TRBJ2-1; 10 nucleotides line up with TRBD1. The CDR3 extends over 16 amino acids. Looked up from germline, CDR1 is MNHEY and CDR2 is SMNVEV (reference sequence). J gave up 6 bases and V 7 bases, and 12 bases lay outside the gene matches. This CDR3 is CASTNPGGQGFNEQFF. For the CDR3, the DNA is TGTGCCAGCACCAATCCGGGGGGACAGGGGTTCAATGAGCAGTTCTTC.

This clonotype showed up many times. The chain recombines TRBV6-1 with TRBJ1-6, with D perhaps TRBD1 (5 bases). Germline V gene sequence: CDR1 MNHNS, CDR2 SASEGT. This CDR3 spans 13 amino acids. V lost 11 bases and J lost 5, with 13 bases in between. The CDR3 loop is CAGRQTNNSPLHF. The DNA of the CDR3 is TGTGCCGGAAGACAGACGAATAATTCACCCCTCCACTTT.

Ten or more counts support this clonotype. The CDR3 DNA sequence: TGTGCCAGCTCACCGCGGTCGGATGGCTACACCTTC. It codes for CASSPRSDGYTF. The chain couples TRBV18 to TRBJ1-2; D ambiguous. Germline V gene data show CDR1 as KGHSH and CDR2 as LQKENI. The ends were cut back, 3 bases at V and 6 bases at J, with 8 bases in the middle. This CDR3 is built from 12 residues.

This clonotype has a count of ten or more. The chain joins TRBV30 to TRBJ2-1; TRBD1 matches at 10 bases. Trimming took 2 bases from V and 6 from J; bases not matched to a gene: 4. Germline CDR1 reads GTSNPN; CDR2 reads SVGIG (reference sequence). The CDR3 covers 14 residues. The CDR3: CAWSIGQGGNEQFF. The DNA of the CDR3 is TGTGCCTGGAGTATAGGACAGGGGGGCAATGAGCAGTTCTTC.

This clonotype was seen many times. CDR3 in DNA: TGTGCCAGCAGCCATGGAGACAGGCTGAACACTGAAGCTTTCTTT. Translated: CASSHGDRLNTEAFF. This chain links TRBV3-1 with TRBJ1-1; possibly TRBD1 for D (6 bases). Per the germline V gene, CDR1 is LGHDT and CDR2 is YNNKEL (reference sequence). The CDR3 contains 15 residues. Trimming cost V 3 bases and J 0 bases, with 11 bases left between them. Combining the CDR3 with reference TRBV3-1 and TRBJ1-1 gives the whole variable domain DTAVSQTPKYLVTQMGNDKSIKCEQNLGHDTMYWYKQDSKKFLKIMFSYNNKELIINETVPNRFSPKSPDKAHLNLHINSLELGDSAVYFCASSHGDRLNTEAFFGQGTRLTVV.

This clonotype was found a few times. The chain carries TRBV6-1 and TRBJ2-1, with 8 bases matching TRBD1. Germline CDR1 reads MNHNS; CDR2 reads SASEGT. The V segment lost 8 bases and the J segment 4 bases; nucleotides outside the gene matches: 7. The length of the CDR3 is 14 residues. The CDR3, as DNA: TGTGCCAGCGGTAACCGGGACAGGTACAATGAGCAGTTCTTC. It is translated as CASGNRDRYNEQFF.

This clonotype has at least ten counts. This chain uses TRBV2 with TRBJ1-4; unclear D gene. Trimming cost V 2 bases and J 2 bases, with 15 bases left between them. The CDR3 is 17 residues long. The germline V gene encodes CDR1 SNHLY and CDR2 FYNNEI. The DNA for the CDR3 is TGTGCCAGCAGTGAATTGGGCGGGGTGTCGACTAATGAAAAACTGTTTTTT. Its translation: CASSELGGVSTNEKLFF.

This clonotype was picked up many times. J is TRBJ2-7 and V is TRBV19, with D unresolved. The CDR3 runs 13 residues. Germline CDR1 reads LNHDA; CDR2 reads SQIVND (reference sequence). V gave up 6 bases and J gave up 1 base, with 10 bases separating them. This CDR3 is CASSPVQSYEQYF. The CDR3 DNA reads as TGTGCCAGTAGCCCGGTACAGTCCTACGAGCAGTACTTC.